This TCR beta chain derives from a study of shared clonotypes between healthy human individuals. As defined, naive CD8 cells were CD45RO-negative and positively selected for CCR7, with terminally differentiated effector memory CD45RA+ cells excluded. Libraries were prepared by immunoSEQ multiplex PCR; TCRdb keeps only in-frame clonotypes and omits some of them. The sample shows about 2.1 million clones, just over 90% of them seen only once. The ends were cut back, 0 bases at V and 5 bases at J, with 17 bases in the middle. The germline gives CDR1 MNHEY, CDR2 SMNVEV (reference sequence). The CDR3 spans 16 residues.

Sequencing was done on a sample of naive CD8+ T cells from PBMCs. The V gene is TRBV27, the J gene TRBJ2-7, with D perhaps given as TRBD1 or TRBD2 (5 bases each). The clonotype originates from a man younger than 35 in good health. Some clones in this sample may be carry-over from other donors' samples. The CDR3 here is CASSLSRGRVEHEQYF. In DNA, the CDR3 is TGTGCCAGCAGTTTATCGAGGGGCAGGGTAGAGCACGAGCAGTACTTC.